This is a list of T cell receptor beta chains from one sample in a study of cytomegalovirus exposure and HLA in healthy donors. The repertoire was sequenced with immunoSEQ multiplex PCR; TCRdb's copy has only in-frame clones and lacks some. Recorded for this sample: some 84,000 clones. Sequencing was performed on PBMCs. The receptors come from a man in his forties or fifties in good health and CMV-seronegative. The conserved cysteine and the conserved F or W are not part of the CDR3 here.

v_call cdr3_aa
TRBV7-8 ASSLGLTGAYEQY
TRBV6-5 ASSYSVGGATYEQY
TRBV7-9 ASSQTGDDGYT
TRBV28 ASIPGQGASPLH
TRBV9 ASSDYRGRTEAF
TRBV25-1 ASSDRLNTGELF
TRBV12-5 ASGQYTEQF
TRBV13 ASSFGGNTGELF
TRBV19 ASNTGTNYGYT
TRBV11-2 ASSLASGNYGYT
TRBV25-1 ASSDSGLAYEQY
TRBV7-6 ASSPQDSYEQY
TRBV30 AWSRQGDEQF
TRBV5-6 ASSTKPGWGGFNSPLH
TRBV4-3 ASSHQGGIYT
TRBV5-1 ASSPEGAPLNTEAF
TRBV19 ASSSRQVEETQY
TRBV2 ASHRDNSPLH
TRBV30 AWSPQGDTQY
TRBV7-9 ASSLRQEYMHGYT
TRBV4-1 ASSPPNLGLAAYNEQF
TRBV9 ASSVGGQGYNEQY
TRBV9 ASSPRPGTGNYGYT
TRBV29-1 SVERTETNTEAF
TRBV7-9 ASSVSGRFNSPLH
TRBV10-3 AITHSTNYGYT
TRBV30 AWSVDSGETQY
TRBV4-2 ASSQDRNRAYGYT
TRBV27 ASSLRQGGGSPLH
TRBV5-1 ASSSGLAESYNEQF